A selection of T cell receptor beta chains follows, all from one sample in a study of cytomegalovirus exposure and HLA in healthy donors. This table comes from immunoSEQ multiplex PCR, and its TCRdb copy is limited to in-frame clones, with some not included. The top ten clones hold 3% of a sample with some 65,000 clones, 78% of them seen once. Sequenced sample: PBMCs. These receptors all stem from a girl aged 5 to 17 in good health and CMV-seropositive. The CDR3 runs from the conserved cysteine through the conserved F or W. Each record gives: J gene, V gene, CDR3 protein.

TRBJ2-2,TRBV5-8,CASSLGGQGPGELFF
TRBJ1-2,TRBV7-9,CASSPMDGGGYTF
TRBJ1-2,TRBV28,CASQDAGRMVEGYTF
TRBJ2-3,TRBV30,CAWSTGVSASYTQYF
TRBJ2-2,TRBV5-1,CASTTGVGELFF
TRBJ2-7,TRBV2,CASRRDRDTEQYF
TRBJ2-7,TRBV11-2,CASSFFPRTGPHYEQYF
TRBJ2-5,TRBV28,CASSVAGPQETQYF
TRBJ1-1,TRBV5-6,CASSFETALNTEAFF
TRBJ2-1,TRBV6-5,CASSYGTGPIYNEQFF
TRBJ2-1,TRBV5-4,CASSFYSGTVNEQFF
TRBJ2-7,TRBV7-8,CASSLAGGPEQYF
TRBJ2-7,TRBV18,CASSPPGPSSYEQYF
TRBJ2-3,TRBV10-3,CAISGGIGEGDTQYF
TRBJ1-1,TRBV2,CASSPRVGTEAFF
TRBJ1-1,TRBV11-2,CASSYGMQGALTEAFF
TRBJ1-1,TRBV5-4,CASSRQGSNTEAFF
TRBJ2-2,TRBV2,CASRRGLAGGAGELFF
TRBJ2-5,TRBV5-1,CASSLNGLAVEYGETQYF
TRBJ1-6,TRBV6-5,CASSPGGSYSPLHF
TRBJ1-6,TRBV30,CAWSVGSSYNSPLHF
TRBJ2-7,TRBV5-6,CASSGRGRRFDEQYF
TRBJ2-7,TRBV30,CAQNRGNDEQYF
TRBJ1-5,TRBV4-1,CASSPIGTGDQPQHF
TRBJ1-2,TRBV4-1,CASSQSETGNYGYTF
TRBJ2-1,TRBV7-9,CASQLTSGVFEQFF
TRBJ2-5,TRBV4-3,CASSQEGGSGEYQETQYF
TRBJ1-2,TRBV6-5,CASSYYTGGPYGYTF
TRBJ2-5,TRBV7-7,CASSLSLGQIQETQYF
TRBJ2-7,TRBV30,CAWSVRVSYEQYF
TRBJ1-1,TRBV6-1,CASSVGVFTEAFF
TRBJ1-1,TRBV29-1,CSALNVPPEAFF
TRBJ2-7,TRBV29-1,CSVVRGGRGEQYF
TRBJ2-1,TRBV6-1,CASSDPGERGDNEQFF
TRBJ2-4,TRBV11-2,CASSSYRGKNIQYF
TRBJ2-5,TRBV28,CASSLGGQETQYF
TRBJ2-3,TRBV29-1,CSVLGTSGGTLVTDTQYF
TRBJ1-6,TRBV7-2,CASSLLRQGGRSPLHF
TRBJ2-7,TRBV29-1,CSVGQSYEQYF
TRBJ2-1,TRBV4-1,CASSQDRGRGPYNEQFF
TRBJ1-5,TRBV27,CASSGQGNQPQHF
TRBJ1-2,TRBV2,CASSEVMGTITNYGYTF
TRBJ1-5,TRBV28,CASTEPGGYDSNQPQHF
TRBJ1-1,TRBV27,CASSLGGRNTEAFF
TRBJ2-3,TRBV30,CAWSVPSTDTQYF
TRBJ2-5,TRBV5-1,CASASGSLAETQYF
TRBJ1-2,TRBV7-9,CASSFFGQGYGYTF
TRBJ2-5,TRBV6-1,CASSQDSQETQYF
TRBJ1-6,TRBV5-1,CASSSGTGGSYNSPLHF
TRBJ2-1,TRBV7-9,CASSTNLGGEQFF
TRBJ2-7,TRBV6-1,CASIKREHEQYF
TRBJ2-1,TRBV28,CASSRTRYSEQFF
TRBJ2-2,TRBV5-4,CASSLALTGATGELFF
TRBJ2-7,TRBV7-6,CASSLGGQPYEQYF
TRBJ2-7,TRBV14,CASSQVGRIYEQYF
TRBJ2-7,TRBV9,CASSVGQFHEQYF
TRBJ1-1,TRBV5-6,CASSSRDWGTEAFF